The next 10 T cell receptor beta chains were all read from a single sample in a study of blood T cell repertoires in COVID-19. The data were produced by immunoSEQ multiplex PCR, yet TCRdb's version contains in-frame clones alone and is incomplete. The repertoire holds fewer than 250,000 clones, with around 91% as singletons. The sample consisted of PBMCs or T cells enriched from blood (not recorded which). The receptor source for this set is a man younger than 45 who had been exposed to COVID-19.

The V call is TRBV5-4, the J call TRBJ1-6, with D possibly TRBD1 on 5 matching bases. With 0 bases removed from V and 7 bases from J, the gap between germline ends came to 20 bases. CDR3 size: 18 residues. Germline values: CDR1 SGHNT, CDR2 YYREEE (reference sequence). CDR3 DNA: TGTGCCAGCAGCTTGGGGCGGGAGTTCGGGGCTTCGAATTCACCCCTCCACTTT. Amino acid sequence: CASSLGREFGASNSPLHF.

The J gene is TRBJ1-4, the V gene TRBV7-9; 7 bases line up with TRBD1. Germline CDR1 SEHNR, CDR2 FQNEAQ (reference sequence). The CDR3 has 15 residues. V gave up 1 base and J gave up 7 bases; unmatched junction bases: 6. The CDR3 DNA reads TGTGCCAGCAGCTTAGACAGGGGCGCGGGTGAAAAACTGTTTTTT. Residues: CASSLDRGAGEKLFF.

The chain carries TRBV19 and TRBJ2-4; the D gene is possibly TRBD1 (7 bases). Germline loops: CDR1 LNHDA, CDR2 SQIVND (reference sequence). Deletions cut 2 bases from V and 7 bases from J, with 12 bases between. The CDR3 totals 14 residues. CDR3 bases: TGTGCCAGTAGTATAAGACAGGGAGGCAACATTCAGTACTTC. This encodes CASSIRQGGNIQYF.

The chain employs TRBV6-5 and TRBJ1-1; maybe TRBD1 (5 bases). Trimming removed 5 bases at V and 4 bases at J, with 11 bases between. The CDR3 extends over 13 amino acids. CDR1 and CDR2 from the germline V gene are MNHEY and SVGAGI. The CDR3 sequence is CASSIDGGTEAFF. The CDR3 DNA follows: TGTGCCAGCAGTATAGACGGGGGCACTGAAGCTTTCTTT.

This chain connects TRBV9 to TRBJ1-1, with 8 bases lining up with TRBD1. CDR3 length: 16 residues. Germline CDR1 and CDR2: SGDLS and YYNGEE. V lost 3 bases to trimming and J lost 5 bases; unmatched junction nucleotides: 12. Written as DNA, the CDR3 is TGTGCCAGCAGCGGGGGCACAGGGGGGGCCGGGACTGAAGCTTTCTTT. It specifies CASSGGTGGAGTEAFF.

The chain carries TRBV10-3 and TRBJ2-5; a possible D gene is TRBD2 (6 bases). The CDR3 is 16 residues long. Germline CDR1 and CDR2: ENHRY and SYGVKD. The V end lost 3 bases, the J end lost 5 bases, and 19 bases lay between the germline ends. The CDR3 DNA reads TGTGCCATCAGTGAACCGGGACTCCAACGGAGGGAGACCCAGTACTTC. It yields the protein CAISEPGLQRRETQYF.

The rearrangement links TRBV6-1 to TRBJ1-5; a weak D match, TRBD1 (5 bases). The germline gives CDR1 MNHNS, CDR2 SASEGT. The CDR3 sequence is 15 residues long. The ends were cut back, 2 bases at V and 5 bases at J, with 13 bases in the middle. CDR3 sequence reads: CASSEYRGGDQPQHF. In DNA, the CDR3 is TGTGCCAGCAGTGAATATAGGGGAGGGGATCAGCCCCAGCATTTT.

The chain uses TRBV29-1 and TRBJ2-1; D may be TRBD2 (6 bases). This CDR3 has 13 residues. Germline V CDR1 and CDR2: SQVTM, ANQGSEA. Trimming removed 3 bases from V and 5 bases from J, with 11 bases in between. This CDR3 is CSVEGGFNNEQFF. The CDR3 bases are TGCAGCGTTGAGGGGGGTTTTAACAATGAGCAGTTCTTC.

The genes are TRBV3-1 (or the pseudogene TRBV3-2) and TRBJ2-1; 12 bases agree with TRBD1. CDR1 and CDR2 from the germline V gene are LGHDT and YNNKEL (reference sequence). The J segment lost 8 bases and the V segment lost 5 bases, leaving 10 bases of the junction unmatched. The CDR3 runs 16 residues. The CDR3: CASSESGTGGLDEQFF. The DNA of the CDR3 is TGTGCCAGCAGCGAATCCGGGACAGGGGGCTTGGATGAGCAGTTCTTC.

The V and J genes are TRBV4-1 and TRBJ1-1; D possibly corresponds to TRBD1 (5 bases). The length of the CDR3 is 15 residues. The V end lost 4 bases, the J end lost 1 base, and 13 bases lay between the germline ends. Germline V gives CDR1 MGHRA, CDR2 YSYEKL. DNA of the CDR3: TGCGCCAGCAGCCCCTATTCGACAGCGAACACTGAAGCTTTCTTT. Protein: CASSPYSTANTEAFF.